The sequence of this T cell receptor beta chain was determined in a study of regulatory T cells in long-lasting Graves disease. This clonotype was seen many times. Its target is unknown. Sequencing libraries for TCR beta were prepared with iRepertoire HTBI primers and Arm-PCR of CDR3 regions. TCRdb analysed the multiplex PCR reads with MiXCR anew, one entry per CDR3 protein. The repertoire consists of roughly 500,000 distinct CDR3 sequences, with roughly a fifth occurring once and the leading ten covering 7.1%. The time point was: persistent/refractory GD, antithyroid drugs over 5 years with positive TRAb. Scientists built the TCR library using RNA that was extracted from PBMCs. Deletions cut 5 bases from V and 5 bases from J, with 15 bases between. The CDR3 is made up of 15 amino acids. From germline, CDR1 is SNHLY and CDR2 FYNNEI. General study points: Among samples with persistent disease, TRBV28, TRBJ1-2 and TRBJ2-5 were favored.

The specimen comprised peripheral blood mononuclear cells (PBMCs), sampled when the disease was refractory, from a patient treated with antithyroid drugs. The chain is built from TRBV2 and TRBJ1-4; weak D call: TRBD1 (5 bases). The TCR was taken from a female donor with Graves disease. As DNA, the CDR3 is TGTGCCAGCAGTAAATACGGGACTGAGAATGAAAAACTGTTTTTT. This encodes CASSKYGTENEKLFF.